One sample yielded the 8 T cell receptor beta chains listed below, sequenced in a study of T cells in Graves' hyperthyroidism and ophthalmopathy. TCR beta CDR3 regions were amplified from RNA transcripts. In the first-round RT-PCR of the TCR CDR3, the HTBI primer set was used. MiXCR, run by TCRdb on the multiplex PCR reads, gives a single entry per CDR3 protein. The sample contains roughly 400,000 distinct CDR3 sequences, about an eighth of which appear only once. Sample: blood. These receptors were taken from a man aged 50-59 years with Graves' ophthalmopathy.

This chain connects TRBV20-1 to TRBJ2-1; D unresolved. Germline CDR1 DFQATT, CDR2 SNEGSKA (reference sequence). V lost 5 bases and J 2 bases, leaving 13 bases between the germline ends. The CDR3 has 14 amino acids. CDR3 nucleotides: TGCAGTGCTCGGTTACGTGGGGCCTACAATGAGCAGTTCTTC. Protein: CSARLRGAYNEQFF.

V and J are TRBV6-1 and TRBJ2-7; the match to TRBD1 covers 9 bases. The CDR3 has 14 amino acids. CDR1 and CDR2 from the germline V gene are MNHNS and SASEGT. With V trimmed by 6 bases and J by 5 bases, 8 bases remained unmatched. The CDR3 region is CASSLPGQGNEQYF. In nucleotides, the CDR3 is TGTGCCAGCAGCCTTCCGGGACAGGGAAACGAGCAGTACTTC.

This clonotype was observed many times. CDR3: CASSLTAIKLHEQFF. CDR3 bases: TGTGCCAGCAGCTTAACAGCTATCAAACTGCATGAGCAGTTCTTC. This chain connects TRBV7-2 to TRBJ2-1, with unresolved D. The CDR3 sequence is 15 residues long. Trimming stripped 2 bases from V and 8 bases from J, with 16 bases between. The germline CDR1 and CDR2 sequences are SGHTA and FQGNSA.

A few counts support this clonotype. V usage is TRBV7-2 and J usage is TRBJ2-1, with D tentatively TRBD2 (6 bases). From germline, CDR1 is SGHTA and CDR2 FQGNSA. V lost 0 bases and J lost 4, with 13 bases in between. The CDR3 runs 16 residues. Written as DNA, the CDR3 is TGTGCCAGCAGCTTAGCGGGAGGTGGGCATTACAATGAGCAGTTCTTC. Its translation is CASSLAGGGHYNEQFF.

This clonotype was seen at least ten times. This chain uses TRBV20-1 with TRBJ2-7; D may match TRBD1 or TRBD2 (5 bases each). There are 11 residues in the CDR3. V was clipped by 7 bases and J by 2 bases, with 9 bases between them. Germline V gives CDR1 DFQATT, CDR2 SNEGSKA (reference sequence). The CDR3 DNA is TGCAGTGGTGGGACCACCTACGAGCAGTACTTC. This translates into CSGGTTYEQYF.

The gene calls are TRBV20-1 and TRBJ1-6, with 7 bases lining up with TRBD1. The V gene end was trimmed by 6 bases and the J gene end by 11 bases; junction bases not matched to a gene: 13. Germline CDR1 reads DFQATT; CDR2 reads SNEGSKA (reference sequence). The CDR3 loop spans 14 amino acids. Here the CDR3 reads CSAQNSGGKTPLHF. In nucleotides, the CDR3 is TGCAGTGCGCAGAATTCAGGGGGGAAGACACCCCTCCACTTT.

In this sample, this clonotype turned up many times. This chain joins TRBV5-1 and TRBJ1-1, with 10 bases lining up with TRBD1. The CDR3 length is 14 residues. V shed 1 base, J shed 5 bases, and the junction held 2 bases outside the gene matches. The germline CDR1 and CDR2 sequences are SGHRS and YFSETQ. The CDR3 is CASSLRDRGTEAFF. The CDR3 DNA reads as TGCGCCAGCAGCTTGCGGGACAGGGGAACTGAAGCTTTCTTT.

The chain recombines TRBV28 with TRBJ1-6; D is uncertain. This CDR3 is built from 12 residues. V was pared by 7 bases and J by 10 bases, with 11 bases between. Germline V lookup: CDR1 MDHEN, CDR2 SYDVKM. Written as DNA, the CDR3 is TGTGCCAGCAACTCAAGGGCCTCACCCCTCCACTTT. This codes for CASNSRASPLHF.